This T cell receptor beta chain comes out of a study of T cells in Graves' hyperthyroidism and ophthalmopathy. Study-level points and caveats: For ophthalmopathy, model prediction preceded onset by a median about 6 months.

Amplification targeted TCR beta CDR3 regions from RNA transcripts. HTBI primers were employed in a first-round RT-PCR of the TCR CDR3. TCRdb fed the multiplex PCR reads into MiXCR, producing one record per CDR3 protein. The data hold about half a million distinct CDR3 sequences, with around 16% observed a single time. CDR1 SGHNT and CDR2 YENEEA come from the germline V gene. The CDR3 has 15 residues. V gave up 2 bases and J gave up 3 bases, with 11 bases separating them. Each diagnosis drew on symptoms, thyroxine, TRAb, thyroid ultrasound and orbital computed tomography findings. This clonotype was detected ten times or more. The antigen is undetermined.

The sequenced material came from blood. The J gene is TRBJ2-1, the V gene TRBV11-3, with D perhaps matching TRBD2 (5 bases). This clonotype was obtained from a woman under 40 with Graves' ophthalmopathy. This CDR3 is CASSLNLRDYNEQFF. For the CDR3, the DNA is TGTGCCAGCAGCTTAAACCTCCGGGACTACAATGAGCAGTTCTTC.